This entry features one TCR beta chain sequence. Clones were read by immunoSEQ multiplex PCR, and TCRdb kept only the in-frame ones, dropping some. The table records tens of thousands of clones, roughly 98% of them present only once. The CDR3 is made up of 15 amino acids. The V end lost 6 bases, the J end lost 6 bases, and 17 bases lay between the germline ends. Germline CDR1 KGHSH, CDR2 LQKENI. This sample is drawn from a study of technical replicates of blood from several donors. Source material: T cells isolated from PBMCs. The sequence came from a human donor in good health. The chain combines TRBV18 with TRBJ1-4, with D possibly TRBD1 on 5 matching bases. The CDR3 spells CASSLRAGLHEKLFF. The CDR3 DNA reads TGTGCCAGCTCTCTTAGGGCAGGGCTCCATGAAAAACTGTTTTTT.